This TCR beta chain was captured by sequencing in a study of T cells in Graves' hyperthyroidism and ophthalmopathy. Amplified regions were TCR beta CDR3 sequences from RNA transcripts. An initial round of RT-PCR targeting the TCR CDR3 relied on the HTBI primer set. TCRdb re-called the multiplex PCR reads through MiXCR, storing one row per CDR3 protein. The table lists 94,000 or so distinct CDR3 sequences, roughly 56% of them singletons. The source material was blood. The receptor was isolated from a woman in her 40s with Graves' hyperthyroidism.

The CDR3 protein is CASSQQGSSGANVLTF. CDR3 DNA sequence: TGTGCCAGCAGCCAACAGGGATCATCTGGGGCCAACGTCCTGACTTTC. The gene calls are TRBV7-3 and TRBJ2-6; weak D call: TRBD1 (6 bases). This CDR3 is built from 16 residues. In germline, CDR1 is SGHTA, CDR2 FQGTGA. Trimming removed 5 bases from V and 1 base from J, with 12 bases in between.